The next 3 T cell receptor beta chains were all read from a single sample in a study of blood T cell repertoires in COVID-19. Sequencing used immunoSEQ multiplex PCR; TCRdb keeps in-frame clones, though not all of them. This sample has 50,000 to 65,000 clones, with roughly two thirds found just once. The sample was peripheral blood. Source of these receptors: a woman aged 70-85 years with COVID-19, enrolled during active disease.

The chain has TRBV24-1 and TRBJ1-2, with 7 bases lining up with TRBD1. Germline trimming cut 3 bases from V and 4 bases from J; bases unmatched to any gene: 10. Germline CDR1 KGHDR, CDR2 SFDVKD. This CDR3 contains 16 residues. CDR3 bases: TGTGCCACCAGTGATCCCGGACAGGATGCGCCCTATGGCTACACCTTC. The encoded protein is CATSDPGQDAPYGYTF.

This clone was detected only once. The J gene is TRBJ2-3, the V gene TRBV27; D gene uncertain. The CDR3 covers 15 residues. V was cut by 2 bases and J by 0 bases, with 9 bases left in between. Germline assignment: CDR1 MNHEY and CDR2 SMNVEV (reference sequence). CDR3 protein: CASSLGGSSTDTQYF. In nucleotides, the CDR3 is TGTGCCAGCAGTTTAGGCGGATCTAGCACAGATACGCAGTATTTT.

The CDR3 nucleotides read TGCGCCAGCAGCGATCCTAGCGGGAGGGTAGCAGATACGCAGTATTTT. It codes for CASSDPSGRVADTQYF. The chain employs TRBV5-1 and TRBJ2-3; TRBD2 matches at 12 bases. Germline CDR1 reads SGHRS; CDR2 reads YFSETQ. CDR3 length: 16 residues. V was pared by 4 bases and J by 4 bases, with 7 bases of the junction left unmatched.